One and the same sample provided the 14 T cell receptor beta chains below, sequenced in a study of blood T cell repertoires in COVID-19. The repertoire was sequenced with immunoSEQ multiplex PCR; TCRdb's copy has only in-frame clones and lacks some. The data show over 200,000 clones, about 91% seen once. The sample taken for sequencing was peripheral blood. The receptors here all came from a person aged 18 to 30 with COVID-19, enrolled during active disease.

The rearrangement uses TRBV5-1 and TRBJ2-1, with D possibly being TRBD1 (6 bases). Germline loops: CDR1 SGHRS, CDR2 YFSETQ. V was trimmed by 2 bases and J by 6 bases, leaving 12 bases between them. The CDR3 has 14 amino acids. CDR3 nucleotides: TGCGCCAGCAGCTTTCAGGGGCGCGCCAATGAGCAGTTCTTC. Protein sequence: CASSFQGRANEQFF.

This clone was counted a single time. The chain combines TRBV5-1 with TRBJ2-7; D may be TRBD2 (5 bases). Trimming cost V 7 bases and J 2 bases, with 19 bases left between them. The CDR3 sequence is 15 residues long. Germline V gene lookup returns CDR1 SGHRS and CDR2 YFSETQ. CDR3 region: CASRPGLAPTYEQYF. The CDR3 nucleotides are TGCGCCAGCCGCCCCGGACTTGCGCCGACCTACGAGCAGTACTTC.

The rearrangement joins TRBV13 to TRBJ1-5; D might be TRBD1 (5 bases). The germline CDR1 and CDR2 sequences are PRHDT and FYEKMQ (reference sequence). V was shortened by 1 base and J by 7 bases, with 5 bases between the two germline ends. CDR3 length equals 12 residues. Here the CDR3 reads CASSLEGQPQHF. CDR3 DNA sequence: TGTGCCAGCAGCTTAGAGGGGCAGCCCCAGCATTTT.

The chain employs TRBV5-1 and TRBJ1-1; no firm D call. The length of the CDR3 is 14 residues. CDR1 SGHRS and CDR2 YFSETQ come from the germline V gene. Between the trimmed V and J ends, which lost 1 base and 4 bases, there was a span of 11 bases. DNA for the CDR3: TGCGCCAGCAGCTTGTTTGCAGGCGTCACTGAAGCTTTCTTT. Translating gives CASSLFAGVTEAFF.

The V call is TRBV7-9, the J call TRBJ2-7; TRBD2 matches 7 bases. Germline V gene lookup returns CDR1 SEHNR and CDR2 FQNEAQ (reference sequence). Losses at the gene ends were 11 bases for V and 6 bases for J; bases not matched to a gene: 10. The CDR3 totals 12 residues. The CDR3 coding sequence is TGTGCCCTCAATCAGGCGGGAGCCGAGCAGTACTTC. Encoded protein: CALNQAGAEQYF. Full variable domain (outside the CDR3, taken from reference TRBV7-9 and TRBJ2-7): DTGVSQNPRHKITKRGQNVTFRCDPISEHNRLYWYRQTLGQGPEFLTYFQNEAQLEKSRLLSDRFSAERPKGSFSTLEIQRTEQGDSAMYLCALNQAGAEQYFGPGTRLTVT.

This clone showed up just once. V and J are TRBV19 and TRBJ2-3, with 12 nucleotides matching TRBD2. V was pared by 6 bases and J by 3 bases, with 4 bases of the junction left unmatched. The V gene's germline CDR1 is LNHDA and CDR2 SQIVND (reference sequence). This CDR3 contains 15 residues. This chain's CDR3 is CASRRTSGMTDTQYF. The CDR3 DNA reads TGTGCCAGTAGAAGGACTAGCGGGATGACAGATACGCAGTATTTT.

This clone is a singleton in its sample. The DNA for the CDR3 is TGTGCCAGTAGTATAAGCGGGGCAGAGACCCAGTACTTC. Its protein is CASSISGAETQYF. The gene calls are TRBV19 and TRBJ2-5; TRBD2 aligns across 7 bases. The CDR3 has 13 amino acids. Germline assignment: CDR1 LNHDA and CDR2 SQIVND (reference sequence). Germline trimming cut 2 bases from V and 4 bases from J; bases unmatched to any gene: 1.

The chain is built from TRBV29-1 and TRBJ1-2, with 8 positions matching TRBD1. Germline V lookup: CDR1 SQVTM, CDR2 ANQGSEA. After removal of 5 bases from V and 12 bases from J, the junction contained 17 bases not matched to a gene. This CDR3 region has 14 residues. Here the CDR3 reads CSVKPGTGALEDTF. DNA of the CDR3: TGCAGCGTTAAACCTGGGACAGGAGCGCTCGAAGACACCTTC.

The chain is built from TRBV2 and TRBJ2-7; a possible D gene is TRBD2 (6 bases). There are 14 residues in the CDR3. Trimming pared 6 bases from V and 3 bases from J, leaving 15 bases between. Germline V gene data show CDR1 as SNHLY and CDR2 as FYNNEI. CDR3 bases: TGTGCCAGCAGGGGTTCGAAGGAGGGCTACGAGCAGTACTTC. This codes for CASRGSKEGYEQYF.

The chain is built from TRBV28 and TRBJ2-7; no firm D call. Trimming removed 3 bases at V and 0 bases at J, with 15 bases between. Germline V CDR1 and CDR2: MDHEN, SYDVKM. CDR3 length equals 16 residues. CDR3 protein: CASSFRLKDLSYEQYF. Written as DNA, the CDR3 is TGTGCCAGCAGTTTCCGACTGAAGGATCTCTCCTACGAGCAGTACTTC.

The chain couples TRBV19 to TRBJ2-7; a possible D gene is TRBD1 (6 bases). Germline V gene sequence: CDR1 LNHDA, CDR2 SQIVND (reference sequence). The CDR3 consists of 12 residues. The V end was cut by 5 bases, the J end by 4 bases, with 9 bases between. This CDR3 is CASSPGQYEQYF. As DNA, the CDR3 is TGTGCCAGTAGTCCCGGACAGTACGAGCAGTACTTC.

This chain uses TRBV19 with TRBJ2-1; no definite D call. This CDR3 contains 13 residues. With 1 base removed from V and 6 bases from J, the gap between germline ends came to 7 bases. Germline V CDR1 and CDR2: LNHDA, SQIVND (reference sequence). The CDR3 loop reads CASSIAQVNEQFF. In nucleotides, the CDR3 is TGTGCCAGTAGTATAGCCCAGGTCAATGAGCAGTTCTTC. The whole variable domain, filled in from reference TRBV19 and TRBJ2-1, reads DGGITQSPKYLFRKEGQNVTLSCEQNLNHDAMYWYRQDPGQGLRLIYYSQIVNDFQKGDIAEGYSVSREKKESFPLTVTSAQKNPTAFYLCASSIAQVNEQFFGPGTRLTVL.

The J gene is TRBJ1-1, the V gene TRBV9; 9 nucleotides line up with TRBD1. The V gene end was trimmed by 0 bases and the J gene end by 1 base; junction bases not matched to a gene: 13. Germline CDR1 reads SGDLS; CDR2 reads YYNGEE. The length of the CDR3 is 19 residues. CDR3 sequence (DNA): TGTGCCAGCAGCGTAGCGGGTGTGACAGGGGGGACGGCGAACACTGAAGCTTTCTTT. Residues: CASSVAGVTGGTANTEAFF.

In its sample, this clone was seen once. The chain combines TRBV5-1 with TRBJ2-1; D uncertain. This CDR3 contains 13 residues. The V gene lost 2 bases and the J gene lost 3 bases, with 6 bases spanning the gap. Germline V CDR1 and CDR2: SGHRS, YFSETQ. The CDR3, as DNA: TGCGCCAGCAGCTTATTCGGCTACAATGAGCAGTTCTTC. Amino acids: CASSLFGYNEQFF.